These 27 T cell receptor beta chains were all obtained from the same sample, sequenced in a study of T cell responses to AZD1222 COVID-19 vaccine. Clones were read by immunoSEQ multiplex PCR, and TCRdb kept only the in-frame ones, dropping some. The top ten clones hold about 13% of a sample with tens of thousands of clones, around 84% of them seen once. The source was peripheral blood, collected on day 0 of AZD1222 vaccination. These receptors were collected from an adult in good health.

This clone ranks as medium-sized. The rearrangement uses TRBV7-9 and TRBJ2-7; D unresolved. V dropped 4 bases and J dropped 0 bases, with 7 bases sitting between them. The CDR3 loop spans 13 amino acids. Germline loops: CDR1 SEHNR, CDR2 FQNEAQ (reference sequence). CDR3 DNA: TGTGCCAGCAGCTCCCAGGTCTCCTACGAGCAGTACTTC. Translation gives CASSSQVSYEQYF.

The V gene is TRBV28, the J gene TRBJ2-5, with 10 bases aligning to TRBD1. V lost 7 bases and J lost 5; bases outside the gene matches: 10. This CDR3 region has 15 residues. Germline V gene sequence: CDR1 MDHEN, CDR2 SYDVKM. The CDR3 protein is CASTIDRGHGETQYF. CDR3 coding DNA: TGTGCCAGCACAATTGACAGGGGGCATGGTGAGACCCAGTACTTC.

The rearrangement links TRBV28 to TRBJ1-2, with D uncertain. Germline V CDR1 and CDR2: MDHEN, SYDVKM. This CDR3 is 14 amino acids long. Trimming cost V 6 bases and J 1 base, with 12 bases left between them. The CDR3 nucleotides read TGTGCCAGCAGCCTCACGGTCAATAACTATGGCTACACCTTC. Translation gives CASSLTVNNYGYTF.

The CDR3 loop is CASSFQGASTDTQYF. The DNA of the CDR3 is TGTGCCAGCAGCTTCCAAGGGGCCTCCACAGATACGCAGTATTTT. The gene calls are TRBV7-9 and TRBJ2-3; tentative D call: TRBD1 (5 bases). V was trimmed by 3 bases and J by 2 bases, leaving 12 bases between them. The CDR3 is 15 residues long. The germline V gene has CDR1 SEHNR and CDR2 FQNEAQ (reference sequence).

The chain employs TRBV7-6 and TRBJ1-1, with a weak D call TRBD1 (6 bases). Trimming left V 4 bases short and J 0 bases short, with 12 bases between. The germline V gene encodes CDR1 SGHVS and CDR2 FNYEAQ. The CDR3 length is 15 residues. The CDR3 nucleotides read TGTGCCAGCAGCTACCGGGACACCTTGAACACTGAAGCTTTCTTT. This gives the protein CASSYRDTLNTEAFF.

This chain connects TRBV6-5 to TRBJ1-1; D not certain. Germline values: CDR1 MNHEY, CDR2 SVGAGI. The CDR3 is 14 amino acids. The V end lost 6 bases, the J end lost 1 base, and 12 bases lay between the germline ends. DNA for the CDR3: TGTGCCAGCAGCCGACCGTACCCGAACACTGAAGCTTTCTTT. As protein: CASSRPYPNTEAFF.

This clone was found a few times. This rearrangement joins TRBV9 to TRBJ1-2, with 10 positions matching TRBD1. The CDR3 has 15 amino acids. V gave up 4 bases and J gave up 2 bases; unmatched junction bases: 5. CDR1 is SGDLS and CDR2 is YYNGEE in the germline V gene. CDR3 in amino acids: CASSHRQGANYGYTF. The CDR3 nucleotides are TGTGCCAGCAGCCACCGACAGGGGGCAAACTATGGCTACACCTTC.

This chain links TRBV29-1 with TRBJ1-1; D is unresolved. Trimming pared 8 bases from V and 2 bases from J, leaving 9 bases between. This CDR3 comprises 11 residues. CDR1 and CDR2 (germline): SQVTM, ANQGSEA. The CDR3 loop is CSTGSNTEAFF. The CDR3 DNA follows: TGCAGCACCGGATCTAACACTGAAGCTTTCTTT.

This chain uses TRBV7-9 with TRBJ2-3; D gene unclear. The CDR3 runs to 15 residues. From germline, CDR1 is SEHNR and CDR2 FQNEAQ (reference sequence). The V gene lost 5 bases and the J gene lost 0 bases, with 12 bases spanning the gap. The CDR3 nucleotides read TGTGCCAGCAGCCCCGCCCTTCCTAGCACAGATACGCAGTATTTT. Translated: CASSPALPSTDTQYF.

The rearrangement uses TRBV6-5 and TRBJ2-7; 11 positions match TRBD2. The germline V gene encodes CDR1 MNHEY and CDR2 SVGAGI. V lost 4 bases, J lost 1 base, and 6 bases stayed unmatched. The CDR3 covers 16 residues. Here the CDR3 reads CASSLTGTSGSYEQYF. In DNA, the CDR3 is TGTGCCAGCAGTTTAACCGGGACTAGCGGATCCTACGAGCAGTACTTC.

In its sample, this clone was seen once. The chain couples TRBV28 to TRBJ2-3; TRBD1 matches 8 bases. The J segment lost 1 base and the V segment lost 4 bases, leaving 4 bases of the junction unmatched. CDR3 length equals 15 residues. In germline, CDR1 is MDHEN, CDR2 SYDVKM. CDR3 region: CASSSGGAGTDTQYF. The CDR3 nucleotides are TGTGCCAGCAGTTCAGGGGGCGCGGGCACAGATACGCAGTATTTT.

V gene TRBV7-9 combines with J gene TRBJ2-7; 8 nucleotides line up with TRBD1. The CDR3 totals 13 residues. The germline V gene encodes CDR1 SEHNR and CDR2 FQNEAQ (reference sequence). The V gene end was trimmed by 5 bases and the J gene end by 5 bases; junction bases not matched to a gene: 5. The CDR3 here is CASSTSGGHEQYF. The CDR3 nucleotides are TGTGCCAGCAGCACCTCAGGGGGCCACGAGCAGTACTTC.

V and J are TRBV7-2 and TRBJ1-5; 7 bases align to TRBD1. The junction had 8 bases not matched to a gene; V was cut back by 3 bases and J by 6 bases. From germline, CDR1 is SGHTA and CDR2 FQGNSA. CDR3 size: 15 residues. The CDR3 loop is CASSLGQPGSQPQHF. Written as DNA, the CDR3 is TGTGCCAGCAGCTTGGGACAGCCGGGAAGTCAGCCCCAGCATTTT.

The genes are TRBV24-1 and TRBJ1-5; D remains ambiguous. The CDR3 contains 14 residues. Germline V gene lookup returns CDR1 KGHDR and CDR2 SFDVKD. V dropped 7 bases and J dropped 3 bases, with 12 bases sitting between them. The CDR3 region has the DNA TGTGCCACCAGACACGGGCCGCACAATCAGCCCCAGCATTTT. Translating gives CATRHGPHNQPQHF.

The CDR3 protein is CASSVEGAPYGYTF. In nucleotides, the CDR3 is TGTGCCAGCAGCGTAGAAGGTGCCCCCTATGGCTACACCTTC. This chain connects TRBV9 to TRBJ1-2; no definite D call. V was pared by 0 bases and J by 4 bases, with 10 bases between. The length of the CDR3 is 14 residues. Looked up from germline, CDR1 is SGDLS and CDR2 is YYNGEE.

V is TRBV19 and J is TRBJ1-1; 8 positions match TRBD1. The CDR3 extends over 14 amino acids. J lost 5 bases, V lost 2 bases, and 4 bases had no gene match. Looked up from germline, CDR1 is LNHDA and CDR2 is SQIVND (reference sequence). CDR3 nucleotide sequence: TGTGCCAGTAGTATAATGACAGGGGTGACTGAAGCTTTCTTT. This sequence encodes CASSIMTGVTEAFF.

This clone appeared a single time. This sequence joins TRBV7-3 and TRBJ2-1; TRBD1 is a possible D gene (6 bases). The germline V gene has CDR1 SGHTA and CDR2 FQGTGA. Trimming removed 5 bases from V and 2 bases from J, with 7 bases in between. The CDR3 covers 13 residues. CDR3 in amino acids: CASSGGAYNEQFF. CDR3 nucleotides: TGTGCCAGCAGCGGGGGCGCCTACAATGAGCAGTTCTTC.

This sequence joins TRBV6-5 and TRBJ1-3, with D perhaps TRBD1 (6 bases). From germline, CDR1 is MNHEY and CDR2 SVGAGI. V was shortened by 10 bases and J by 2 bases, with 12 bases between the two germline ends. CDR3 size: 13 residues. In DNA, the CDR3 is TGTGCCACCGTACAGGGTGCTGGAAACACCATATATTTT. This sequence encodes CATVQGAGNTIYF.

The chain employs TRBV9 and TRBJ2-3; D is unclear. The CDR3 is 11 residues long. Germline V gives CDR1 SGDLS, CDR2 YYNGEE. V lost 3 bases, J lost 5 bases, and 4 bases lay in between. In DNA form, the CDR3 reads TGTGCCAGCAGCGGCAAAGATACGCAGTATTTT. This gives the protein CASSGKDTQYF.

This chain uses TRBV6-5 with TRBJ1-4, with TRBD1 matching 8 bases. The trim removed 5 bases at V and 7 bases at J, leaving 6 bases unmatched. CDR3 size: 14 residues. The V gene's germline CDR1 is MNHEY and CDR2 SVGAGI. The CDR3 is CASSPDRGGEKLFF. The CDR3 coding sequence is TGTGCCAGCAGTCCCGACAGGGGAGGTGAAAAACTGTTTTTT.

The rearrangement joins TRBV2 to TRBJ2-7; a possible D gene is TRBD2 (6 bases). This CDR3 has 11 residues. Looked up from germline, CDR1 is SNHLY and CDR2 is FYNNEI. V lost 4 bases to trimming and J lost 6 bases, with 7 bases between them. CDR3 nucleotide sequence: TGTGCCAGCAGTGGAGCGGGCGAGCAGTACTTC. Protein sequence: CASSGAGEQYF. The whole variable domain, remainder taken from reference TRBV2 and TRBJ2-7, is EPEVTQTPSHQVTQMGQEVILRCVPISNHLYFYWYRQILGQKVEFLVSFYNNEISEKSEIFDDQFSVERPDGSNFTLKIRSTKLEDSAMYFCASSGAGEQYFGPGTRLTVT.

Details on this clone: A read error may account for a junction end that differs from germline. The CDR3 loop reads CASSPSGVTDTQYF. The CDR3 coding sequence is TGTGCCAGTTCACCAAGCGGGGTCACAGATACGCAGTATTTT. The V call is TRBV18, the J call TRBJ2-3; 7 positions match TRBD2. Germline V lookup: CDR1 KGHSH, CDR2 LQKENI. CDR3 size: 14 residues.

The chain combines TRBV15 with TRBJ1-2; weak D call: TRBD1 (5 bases). Germline V gene data show CDR1 as LNHNV and CDR2 as YYDKDF (reference sequence). Trimming shortened V by 0 bases and J by 8 bases, and 16 bases separated the two germline ends. The length of the CDR3 is 15 residues. Here the CDR3 DNA reads TGTGCCACCAGCAGAGATCCAGCAGGGTTCGGGGGCTACACCTTC. Protein product: CATSRDPAGFGGYTF.

This clone showed up just a few times. The chain carries TRBV6-4 and TRBJ2-1; 8 nucleotides align to TRBD2. Germline V lookup: CDR1 MRHNA, CDR2 SNTAGT. V was pared by 5 bases and J by 5 bases, with 8 bases of the junction left unmatched. The CDR3 covers 15 residues. The CDR3 sequence is CASSNSAGGNNEQFF. CDR3 nucleotide sequence: TGTGCCAGCAGTAATTCGGCGGGGGGAAACAATGAGCAGTTCTTC.

Comment on this clone: This sample includes further DNA sequences coding for the same CDR3. V gene TRBV15 combines with J gene TRBJ1-3, with 8 bases matching TRBD1. The CDR3 runs 16 residues. CDR1 is LNHNV, CDR2 YYDKDF, per germline (reference sequence). V shed 3 bases, J shed 0 bases, and the junction held 4 bases outside the gene matches. CDR3 sequence reads: CATSRDRESSGNTIYF. DNA for the CDR3: TGTGCCACCAGCAGGGACAGGGAGAGCTCTGGAAACACCATATATTTT.

In regard to this clone: This CDR3 is also generated by other DNA sequences in the sample. This rearrangement joins TRBV10-3 to TRBJ1-1; D unresolved. The CDR3 consists of 13 residues. From germline, CDR1 is ENHRY and CDR2 SYGVKD. V dropped 4 bases and J dropped 1 base, with 7 bases sitting between them. Here the CDR3 reads CAISGTGNTEAFF. In DNA form, the CDR3 reads TGTGCCATCAGTGGGACGGGGAACACTGAAGCTTTCTTT.

The J gene is TRBJ1-2, the V gene TRBV27, with 8 bases identical to TRBD1. The CDR3 has 13 amino acids. CDR1 and CDR2 (germline): MNHEY, SMNVEV (reference sequence). J gave up 13 bases and V 5 bases, and 12 bases lay outside the gene matches. The CDR3 loop reads CASSPPPGQDCTF. CDR3 nucleotides: TGTGCCAGCAGTCCACCCCCGGGACAGGACTGCACCTTC.